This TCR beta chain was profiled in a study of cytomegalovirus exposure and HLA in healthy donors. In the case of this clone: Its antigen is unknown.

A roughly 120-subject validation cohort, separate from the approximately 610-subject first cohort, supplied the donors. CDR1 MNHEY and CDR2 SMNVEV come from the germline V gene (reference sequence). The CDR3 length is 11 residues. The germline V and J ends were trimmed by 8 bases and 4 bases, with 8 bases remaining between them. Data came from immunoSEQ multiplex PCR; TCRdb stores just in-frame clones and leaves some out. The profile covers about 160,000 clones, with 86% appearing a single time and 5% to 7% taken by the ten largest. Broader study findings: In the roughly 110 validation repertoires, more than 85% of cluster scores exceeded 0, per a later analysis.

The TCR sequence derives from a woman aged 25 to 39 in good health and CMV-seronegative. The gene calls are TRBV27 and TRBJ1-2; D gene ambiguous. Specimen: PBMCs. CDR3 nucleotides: TGTGCCAGCTCATCGGGCTATGGCTACACCTTC. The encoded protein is CASSSGYGYTF.